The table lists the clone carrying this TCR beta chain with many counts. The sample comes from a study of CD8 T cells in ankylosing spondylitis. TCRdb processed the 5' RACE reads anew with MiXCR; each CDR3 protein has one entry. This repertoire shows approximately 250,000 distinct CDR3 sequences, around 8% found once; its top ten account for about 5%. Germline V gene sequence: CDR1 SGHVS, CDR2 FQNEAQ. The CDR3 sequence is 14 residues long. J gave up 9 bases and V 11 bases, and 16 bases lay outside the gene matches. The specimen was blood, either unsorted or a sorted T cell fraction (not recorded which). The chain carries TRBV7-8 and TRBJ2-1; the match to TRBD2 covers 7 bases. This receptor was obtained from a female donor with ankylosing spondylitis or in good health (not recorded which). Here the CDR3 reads CASHSAGVLGEQFF. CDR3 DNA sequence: TGTGCCTCGCACTCGGCGGGAGTGTTGGGTGAGCAGTTCTTC. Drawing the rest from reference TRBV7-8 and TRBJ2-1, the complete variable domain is GAGVSQSPRYKVAKRGQDVALRCDPISGHVSLFWYQQALGQGPEFLTYFQNEAQLDKSGLPSDRFFAERPEGSVSTLKIQRTQQEDSAVYLCASHSAGVLGEQFFGPGTRLTVL.